These T cell receptor beta chains were read from a single sample in a study of cytomegalovirus exposure and HLA in healthy donors. This table comes from immunoSEQ multiplex PCR, and its TCRdb copy is limited to in-frame clones, with some not included. There are approximately 75,000 clones in the sample; 65% to 70% occur only once, and about 20% lies in the top ten. The sequencing sample was made of PBMCs. The receptors come from a man in his forties in good health and CMV-seropositive. Each CDR3 is given with its conserved first and last residue. Fields, in order: clone size, V gene, D gene, J gene, CDR3 protein, CDR3 DNA. D genes are given only for firm matches. The size entry is marked missing in some rows and otherwise reads once, few, many or a size class.

few,TRBV11-3,NA,TRBJ2-7,CASSQRERAAYEQYF,TGTGCCAGTAGCCAGAGGGAGAGGGCGGCCTACGAGCAGTACTTC
NA,TRBV19,NA,TRBJ1-6,CASSIGRTLNYNSPLHF,TGTGCCAGTAGTATTGGTCGGACTCTTAACTATAATTCACCCCTCCACTTT
few,TRBV10-1,NA,TRBJ2-3,CASRWSRTDTQYF,TGCGCCAGCAGATGGAGCCGCACAGATACGCAGTATTTT
NA,TRBV6-1,TRBD1,TRBJ2-2,CATQGEVAGELFF,TGTGCCACACAGGGGGAGGTTGCCGGGGAGCTGTTTTTT
NA,TRBV10-2,TRBD2,TRBJ2-7,CASSELAGFQAYEQYF,TGCGCCAGCAGTGAACTAGCGGGGTTCCAGGCCTACGAGCAGTACTTC
NA,TRBV6-5,NA,TRBJ2-5,CASSQGLRVLETQYF,TGTGCCAGCAGCCAGGGGCTGAGGGTCTTAGAGACCCAGTACTTC
NA,TRBV5-4,NA,TRBJ2-7,CASSLTGLDYEQYF,TGTGCCAGCAGCTTGACAGGGTTGGACTACGAGCAGTACTTC
NA,TRBV5-6,NA,TRBJ2-7,CASSLASEQYF,TGTGCCAGCAGCTTGGCTAGCGAGCAGTACTTC
NA,TRBV2,TRBD1,TRBJ2-1,CASSEEYTGVLEQFF,TGTGCCAGCAGTGAGGAATATACAGGGGTACTAGAGCAGTTCTTC
NA,TRBV18,TRBD1,TRBJ1-2,CASSLSDRINYGYTF,TGTGCCAGCTCACTATCGGACAGGATTAACTATGGCTACACCTTC
NA,TRBV7-9,NA,TRBJ1-2,CASSLGSSGGYTF,TGTGCCAGCAGCTTAGGGAGTAGCGGCGGCTACACCTTC
NA,TRBV7-6,TRBD2,TRBJ2-3,CASSFLAGELTDTQYF,TGTGCCAGCAGCTTCCTAGCGGGGGAACTCACAGATACGCAGTATTTT
NA,TRBV11-2,NA,TRBJ2-1,CASTALWDGRGGEQFF,TGTGCCAGCACGGCCCTGTGGGACGGGAGAGGCGGAGAGCAGTTCTTC
NA,TRBV27,NA,TRBJ2-1,CASSRTALKDEQFF,TGTGCCAGCAGTCGGACTGCTTTGAAGGATGAGCAGTTCTTC
NA,TRBV5-4,TRBD1,TRBJ2-3,CASSGGGTGTDTQYF,TGTGCCAGCAGCGGGGGGGGGACAGGGACAGATACGCAGTATTTT
NA,TRBV11-3,NA,TRBJ1-1,CASSIKGDTNTEAFF,TGTGCCAGCAGCATCAAGGGGGACACGAACACTGAAGCTTTCTTT
NA,TRBV7-9,NA,TRBJ1-6,CASSLEGVRNSPLHF,TGTGCCAGCAGCTTAGAGGGGGTCCGTAATTCACCCCTCCACTTT